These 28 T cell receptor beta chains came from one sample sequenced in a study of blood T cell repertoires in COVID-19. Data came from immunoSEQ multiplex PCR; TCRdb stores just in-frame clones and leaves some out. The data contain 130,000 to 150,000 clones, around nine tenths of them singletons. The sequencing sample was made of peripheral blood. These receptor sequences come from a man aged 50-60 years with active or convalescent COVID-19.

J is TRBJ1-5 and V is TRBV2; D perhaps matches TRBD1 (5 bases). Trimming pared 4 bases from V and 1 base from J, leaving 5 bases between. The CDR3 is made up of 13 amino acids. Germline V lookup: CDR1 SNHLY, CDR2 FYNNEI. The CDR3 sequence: CASSGGSNQPQHF. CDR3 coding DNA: TGTGCCAGCAGTGGGGGCAGCAATCAGCCCCAGCATTTT.

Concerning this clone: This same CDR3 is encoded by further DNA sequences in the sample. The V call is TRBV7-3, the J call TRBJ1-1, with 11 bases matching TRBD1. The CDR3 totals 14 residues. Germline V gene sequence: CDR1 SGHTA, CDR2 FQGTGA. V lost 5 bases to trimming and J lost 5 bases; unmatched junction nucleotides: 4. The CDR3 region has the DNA TGTGCCAGCAGCCCGGGGACAGGGGGGACTGAAGCTTTCTTT. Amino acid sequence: CASSPGTGGTEAFF.

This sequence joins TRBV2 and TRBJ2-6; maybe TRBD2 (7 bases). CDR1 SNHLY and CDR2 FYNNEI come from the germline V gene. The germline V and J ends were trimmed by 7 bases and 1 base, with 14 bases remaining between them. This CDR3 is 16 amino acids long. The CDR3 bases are TGTGCCAGCACCCTCGGGGGGCGATCTGGGGCCAACGTCCTGACTTTC. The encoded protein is CASTLGGRSGANVLTF.

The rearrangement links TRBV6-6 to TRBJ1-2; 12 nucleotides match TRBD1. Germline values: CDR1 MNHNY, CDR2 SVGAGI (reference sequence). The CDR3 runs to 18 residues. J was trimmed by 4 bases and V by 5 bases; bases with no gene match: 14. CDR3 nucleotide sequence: TGTGCCAGCAGTCCTCGTCCCGGGACAGGGGGCAGCCTCTATGGCTACACCTTC. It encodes CASSPRPGTGGSLYGYTF.

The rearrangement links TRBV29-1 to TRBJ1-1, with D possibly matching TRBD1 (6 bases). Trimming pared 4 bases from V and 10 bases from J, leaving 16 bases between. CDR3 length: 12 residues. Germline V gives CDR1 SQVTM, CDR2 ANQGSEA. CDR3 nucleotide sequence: TGCAGCGTTGTTAGGCAGGGGTTGGTAGCTTTCTTT. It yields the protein CSVVRQGLVAFF.

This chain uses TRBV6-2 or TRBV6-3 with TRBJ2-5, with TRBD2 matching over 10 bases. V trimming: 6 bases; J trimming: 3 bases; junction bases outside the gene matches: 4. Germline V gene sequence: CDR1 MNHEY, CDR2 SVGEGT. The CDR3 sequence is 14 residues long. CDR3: CASSLSGRKETQYF. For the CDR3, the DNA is TGTGCCAGCAGCCTTAGCGGGAGGAAAGAGACCCAGTACTTC.

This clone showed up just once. The CDR3 loop is CATSITGVNQPQHF. The CDR3 coding sequence is TGTGCCACCAGCATCACCGGGGTGAATCAGCCCCAGCATTTT. The J gene is TRBJ1-5, the V gene TRBV15; D unresolved. The length of the CDR3 is 14 residues. The V and J ends lost 4 bases and 4 bases respectively, with 11 bases between them. Germline V gene sequence: CDR1 LNHNV, CDR2 YYDKDF (reference sequence).

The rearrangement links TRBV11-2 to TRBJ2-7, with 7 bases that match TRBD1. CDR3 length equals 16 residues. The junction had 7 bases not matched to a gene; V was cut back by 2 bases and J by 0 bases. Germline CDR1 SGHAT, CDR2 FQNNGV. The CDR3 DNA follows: TGTGCCAGCAGCTTACTCCCCGGGACAGCCTCCTACGAGCAGTACTTC. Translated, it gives CASSLLPGTASYEQYF. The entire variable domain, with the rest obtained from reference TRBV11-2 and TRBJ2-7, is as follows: EAGVAQSPRYKIIEKRQSVAFWCNPISGHATLYWYQQILGQGPKLLIQFQNNGVVDDSQLPKDRFSAERLKGVDSTLKIQPAKLEDSAVYLCASSLLPGTASYEQYFGPGTRLTVT.

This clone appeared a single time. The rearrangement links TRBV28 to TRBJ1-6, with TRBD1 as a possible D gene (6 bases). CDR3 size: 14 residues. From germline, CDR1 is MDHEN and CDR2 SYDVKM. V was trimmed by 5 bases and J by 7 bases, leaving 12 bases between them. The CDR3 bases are TGTGCCAGCAGTCCTGGGGGCATCAATTCACCCCTCCACTTT. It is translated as CASSPGGINSPLHF.

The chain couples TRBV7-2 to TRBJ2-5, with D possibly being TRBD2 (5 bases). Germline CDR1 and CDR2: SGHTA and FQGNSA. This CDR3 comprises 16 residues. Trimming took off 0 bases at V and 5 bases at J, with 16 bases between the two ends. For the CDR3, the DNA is TGTGCCAGCAGCTTAGCGGGAGTTCGTAAGGCGGAGACCCAGTACTTC. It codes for CASSLAGVRKAETQYF.

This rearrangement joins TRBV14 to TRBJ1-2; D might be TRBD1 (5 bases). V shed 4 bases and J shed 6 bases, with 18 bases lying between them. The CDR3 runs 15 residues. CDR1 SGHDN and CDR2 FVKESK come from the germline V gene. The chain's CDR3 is CASSPPGRGANGYTF. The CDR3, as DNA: TGTGCCAGCAGCCCCCCGGGGCGGGGCGCGAATGGCTACACCTTC.

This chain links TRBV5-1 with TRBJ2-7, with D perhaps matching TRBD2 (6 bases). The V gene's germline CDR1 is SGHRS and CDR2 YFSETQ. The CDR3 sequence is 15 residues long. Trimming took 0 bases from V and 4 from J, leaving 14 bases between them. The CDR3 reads CASSLVAGTSYEQYF. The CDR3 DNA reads TGCGCCAGCAGCTTGGTGGCGGGAACTTCATACGAGCAGTACTTC.

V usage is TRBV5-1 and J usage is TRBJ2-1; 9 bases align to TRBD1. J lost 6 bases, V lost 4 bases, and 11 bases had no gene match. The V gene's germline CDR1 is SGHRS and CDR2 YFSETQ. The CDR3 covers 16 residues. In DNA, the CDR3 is TGCGCCAGCAGCGACCCGGGACAGGGTAAGGTCAATGAGCAGTTCTTC. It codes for CASSDPGQGKVNEQFF.

The CDR3 coding sequence is TGTGCCAGCAGCGTAGGGGACGGAACAGGGGTCCTGACTTTC. Protein sequence: CASSVGDGTGVLTF. This rearrangement joins TRBV9 to TRBJ2-6; the D gene is possibly TRBD1 (6 bases). This CDR3 has 14 residues. V lost 0 bases, J lost 13 bases, and 14 bases lay in between. The V gene's germline CDR1 is SGDLS and CDR2 YYNGEE.

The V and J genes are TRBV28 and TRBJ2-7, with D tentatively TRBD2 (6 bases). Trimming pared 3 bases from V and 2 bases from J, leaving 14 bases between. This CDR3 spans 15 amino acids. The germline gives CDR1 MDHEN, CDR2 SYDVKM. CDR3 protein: CASSFYGSGAYEQYF. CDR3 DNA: TGTGCCAGCAGTTTCTATGGTAGCGGCGCCTACGAGCAGTACTTC.

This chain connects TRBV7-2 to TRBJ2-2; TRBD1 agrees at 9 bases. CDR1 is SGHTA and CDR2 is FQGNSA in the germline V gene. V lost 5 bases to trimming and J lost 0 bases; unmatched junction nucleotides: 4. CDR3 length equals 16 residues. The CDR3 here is CASSRRDRANTGELFF. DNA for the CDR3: TGTGCCAGCAGCCGCCGGGACAGGGCGAACACCGGGGAGCTGTTTTTT.

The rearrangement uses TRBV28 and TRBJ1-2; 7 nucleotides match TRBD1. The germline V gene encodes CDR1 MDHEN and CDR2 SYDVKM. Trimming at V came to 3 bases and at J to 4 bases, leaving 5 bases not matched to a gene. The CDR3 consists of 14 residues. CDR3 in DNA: TGTGCCAGCAGTTTTGGGGACAGAGCCTATGGCTACACCTTC. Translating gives CASSFGDRAYGYTF.

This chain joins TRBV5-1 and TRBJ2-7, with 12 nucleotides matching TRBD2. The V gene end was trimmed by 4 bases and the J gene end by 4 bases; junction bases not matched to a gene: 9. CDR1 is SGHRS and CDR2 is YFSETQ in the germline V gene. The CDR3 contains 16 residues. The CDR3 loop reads CASSQQTSGSWYEQYF. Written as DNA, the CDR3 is TGCGCCAGCAGCCAACAGACTAGCGGGAGTTGGTACGAGCAGTACTTC.

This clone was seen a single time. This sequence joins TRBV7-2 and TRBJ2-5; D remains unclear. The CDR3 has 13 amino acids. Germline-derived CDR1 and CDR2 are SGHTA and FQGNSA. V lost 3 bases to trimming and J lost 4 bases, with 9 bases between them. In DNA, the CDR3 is TGTGCCAGCAGCTTGGGCCGACGAGAGACCCAGTACTTC. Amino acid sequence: CASSLGRRETQYF.

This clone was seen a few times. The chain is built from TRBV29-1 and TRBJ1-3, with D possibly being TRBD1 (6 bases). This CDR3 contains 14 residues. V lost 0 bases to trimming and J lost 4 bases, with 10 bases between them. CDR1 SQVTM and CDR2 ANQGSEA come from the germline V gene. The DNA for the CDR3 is TGCAGCGTTGAAGATAACAGGGACGGAAACACCATATATTTT. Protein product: CSVEDNRDGNTIYF.

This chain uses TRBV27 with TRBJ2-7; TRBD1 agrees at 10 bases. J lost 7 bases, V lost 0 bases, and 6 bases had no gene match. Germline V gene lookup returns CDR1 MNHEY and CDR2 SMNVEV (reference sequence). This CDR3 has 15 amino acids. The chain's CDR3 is CASSLSGTGVGEQYF. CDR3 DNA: TGTGCCAGCAGTTTATCCGGGACAGGGGTAGGGGAGCAGTACTTC.

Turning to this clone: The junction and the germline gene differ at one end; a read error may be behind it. CDR3 residues: CASRQHPTRVTDF. The CDR3 DNA sequence: TGTGCCAGCAGGCAACATCCAACCCGGGTTACGGATTTT. The chain is built from TRBV28 and TRBJ1-5; no clear D. The CDR3 spans 13 residues. The germline V gene has CDR1 MDHEN and CDR2 SYDVKM.

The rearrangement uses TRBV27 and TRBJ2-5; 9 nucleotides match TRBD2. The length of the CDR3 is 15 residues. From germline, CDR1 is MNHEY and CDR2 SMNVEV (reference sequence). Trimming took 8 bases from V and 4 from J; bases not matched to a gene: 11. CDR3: CASRLGAGGSETQYF. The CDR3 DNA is TGTGCCAGCCGCCTGGGGGCGGGAGGGTCAGAGACCCAGTACTTC.

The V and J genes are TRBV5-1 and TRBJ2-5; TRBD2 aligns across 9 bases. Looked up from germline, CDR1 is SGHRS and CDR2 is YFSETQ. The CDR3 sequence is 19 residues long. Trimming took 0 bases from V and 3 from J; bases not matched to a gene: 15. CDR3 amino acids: CASSLAGSDWPSGKETQYF. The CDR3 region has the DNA TGCGCCAGCAGCTTGGCCGGGTCTGATTGGCCTAGCGGGAAAGAGACCCAGTACTTC.

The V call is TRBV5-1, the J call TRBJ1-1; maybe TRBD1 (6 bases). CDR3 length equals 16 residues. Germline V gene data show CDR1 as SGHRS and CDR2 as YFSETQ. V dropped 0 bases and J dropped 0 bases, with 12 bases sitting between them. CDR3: CASSLATGHLNTEAFF. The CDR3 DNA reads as TGCGCCAGCAGCTTGGCCACGGGACACCTGAACACTGAAGCTTTCTTT.

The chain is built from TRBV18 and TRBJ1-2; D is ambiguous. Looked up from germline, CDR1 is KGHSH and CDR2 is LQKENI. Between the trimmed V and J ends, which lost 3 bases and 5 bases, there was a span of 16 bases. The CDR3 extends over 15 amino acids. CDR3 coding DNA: TGTGCCAGCTCACCCGGGGAGGCAAGACGGTATGGCTACACCTTC. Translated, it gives CASSPGEARRYGYTF.

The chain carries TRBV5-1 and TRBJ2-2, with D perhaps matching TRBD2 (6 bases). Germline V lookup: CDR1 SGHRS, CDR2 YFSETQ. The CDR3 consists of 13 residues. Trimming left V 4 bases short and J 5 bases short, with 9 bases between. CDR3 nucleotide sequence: TGCGCCAGCAGCCCCGGGAGAACCGGGGAGCTGTTTTTT. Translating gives CASSPGRTGELFF.

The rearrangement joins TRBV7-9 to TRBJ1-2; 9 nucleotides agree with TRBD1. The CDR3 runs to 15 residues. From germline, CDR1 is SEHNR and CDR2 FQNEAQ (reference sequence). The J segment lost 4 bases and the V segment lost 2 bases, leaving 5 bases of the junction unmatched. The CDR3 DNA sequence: TGTGCCAGCAGCTTACGATCACAGGGGGCCTATGGCTACACCTTC. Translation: CASSLRSQGAYGYTF.